This T cell receptor beta chain was obtained from a study of blood T cell repertoires in COVID-19. The wider study: Sites across the United States, Italy and Spain contributed samples from acute and convalescent COVID-19. Sample material is recorded as cDNA or gDNA derived from T cells, B-cell-depleted T cells, or PBMCs.

Per the original methods: Cell counts per sample came from amplifying reference gene primers. TCRdb keeps only in-frame clones here, not all; method: immunoSEQ multiplex PCR. V, J and clone size are taken as reported in that table, and D and trimming were inferred from the DNA itself. The sample contains under 150,000 clones, about 89% of which appear only once. The sample taken for sequencing was peripheral blood. This TCR derives from a man aged 45-65 years with active or convalescent COVID-19.

CDR3 sequence: CASSLDPPGISTDTQYF. CDR3 nucleotides: TGTGCCAGCAGCTTGGATCCCCCGGGGATTAGCACAGATACGCAGTATTTT. The chain combines TRBV5-4 with TRBJ2-3; D perhaps matches TRBD2 (5 bases). From germline, CDR1 is SGHNT and CDR2 YYREEE (reference sequence). Trimming left V 0 bases short and J 0 bases short, with 14 bases between. The CDR3 totals 17 residues.